Listed below are T cell receptor beta chains from one sample, sequenced in a study of identifying expanded T cells in peripheral blood. Using immunoSEQ multiplex PCR, the repertoire was profiled, and TCRdb retains in-frame clones only, with some absent. The sample comprises just under 65,000 clones, around 87% of which are singletons, and roughly 4.5% rests with the top ten. Sequenced input: blood. The receptors were gathered from a person between 18 and 75 years old in good health. Both conserved end residues are part of each CDR3. The D gene is left open where the match is weak.

v_gene: TRBV18
j_gene: TRBJ2-1
d_gene: TRBD1
CDR3aa: CASSPERQGYNEQFF
CDR3nt: TGTGCCAGCTCACCAGAACGACAGGGGTACAATGAGCAGTTCTTC

v_gene: TRBV2
j_gene: TRBJ2-3
d_gene: .
CDR3aa: CASSERGGVGPDTQYF
CDR3nt: TGTGCCAGCAGTGAACGAGGGGGGGTTGGTCCAGATACGCAGTATTTT

v_gene: TRBV18
j_gene: TRBJ2-1
d_gene: .
CDR3aa: CASSPRGYEQFF
CDR3nt: TGTGCCAGCTCACCAAGGGGTTATGAGCAGTTCTTC

v_gene: TRBV18
j_gene: TRBJ2-5
d_gene: TRBD2
CDR3aa: CASSPRLAGAGETQYF
CDR3nt: TGTGCCAGCTCACCACGACTAGCGGGGGCGGGAGAGACCCAGTACTTC

v_gene: TRBV5-1
j_gene: TRBJ2-3
d_gene: .
CDR3aa: CASSLAGRGGTDTQYF
CDR3nt: TGCGCCAGCAGCTTGGCCGGCAGGGGAGGAACAGATACGCAGTATTTT

v_gene: TRBV5-1
j_gene: TRBJ1-5
d_gene: .
CDR3aa: CASSLAEGQPQHF
CDR3nt: TGCGCCAGCAGCTTGGCCGAGGGTCAGCCCCAGCATTTT

v_gene: TRBV21-1
j_gene: TRBJ1-3
d_gene: .
CDR3aa: CASSTRTGAPDTIYF
CDR3nt: TGTGCCAGCAGCACTAGGACAGGGGCCCCTGACACCATATATTTT

v_gene: TRBV27
j_gene: TRBJ2-3
d_gene: TRBD2
CDR3aa: CASRSGGRGRASTDTQYF
CDR3nt: TGTGCCAGCAGGTCTGGAGGGAGGGGCCGTGCTAGCACAGATACGCAGTATTTT

v_gene: TRBV27
j_gene: TRBJ2-2
d_gene: TRBD2
CDR3aa: CASSLGGAGELFF
CDR3nt: TGTGCCAGCAGTTTAGGGGGGGCCGGGGAGCTGTTTTTT

v_gene: TRBV7-2
j_gene: TRBJ2-7
d_gene: .
CDR3aa: CASSLDWGLQYEQYF
CDR3nt: TGTGCCAGCAGCTTAGATTGGGGTTTACAGTACGAGCAGTACTTC

v_gene: TRBV30
j_gene: TRBJ1-6
d_gene: .
CDR3aa: CAWSSTGRDPLHF
CDR3nt: TGTGCCTGGAGTTCGACCGGCCGGGACCCCCTTCACTTT

v_gene: TRBV28
j_gene: TRBJ1-6
d_gene: .
CDR3aa: CASTSEIDNSPLHF
CDR3nt: TGTGCCAGCACGTCAGAGATCGATAATTCACCCCTCCACTTT

v_gene: TRBV9
j_gene: TRBJ2-7
d_gene: .
CDR3aa: CASSPRDGSYEQYF
CDR3nt: TGTGCCAGCAGCCCACGGGACGGCTCCTACGAGCAGTACTTC

v_gene: TRBV6-6
j_gene: TRBJ2-3
d_gene: TRBD1
CDR3aa: CASSKRGQGTHTQYF
CDR3nt: TGTGCCAGCTCCAAAAGGGGACAGGGGACTCATACGCAGTATTTT

v_gene: TRBV5-6
j_gene: TRBJ1-1
d_gene: .
CDR3aa: CASSLLAGRDTEAFF
CDR3nt: TGTGCCAGCAGCTTGCTGGCGGGGCGGGATACTGAAGCTTTCTTT

v_gene: TRBV6-6
j_gene: TRBJ1-1
d_gene: .
CDR3aa: CASSLDRMNTEAFF
CDR3nt: TGTGCCAGCTCCTTGGACAGAATGAACACTGAAGCTTTCTTT

v_gene: TRBV10-3
j_gene: TRBJ1-2
d_gene: .
CDR3aa: CAISSQGEDGYTF
CDR3nt: TGTGCCATCAGTTCCCAGGGTGAGGATGGCTACACCTTC